This T cell receptor (beta chain) appears in the sequencing data of a study of blood T cell repertoires in COVID-19. Germline V CDR1 and CDR2: MDHEN, SYDVKM. The CDR3 sequence is 15 residues long. The trim removed 4 bases at V and 4 bases at J, leaving 5 bases unmatched. TCRdb keeps only in-frame clones here, not all; method: immunoSEQ multiplex PCR. The data show some 250,000 clones, more than 75% seen once. Seattle researchers signed up patients amid active infection and tracked them longitudinally. The sample consisted of peripheral blood. This TCR derives from a woman in her sixties with COVID-19, enrolled during active disease. This chain links TRBV28 with TRBJ2-5; TRBD1 aligns across 11 bases. CDR3 sequence reads: CASSSAGTGGETQYF. CDR3 DNA: TGTGCCAGCAGTTCCGCCGGGACAGGGGGAGAGACCCAGTACTTC.